This TCR beta chain was observed in a study of T cells in Graves' hyperthyroidism and ophthalmopathy. Broader study findings: Most expanded thyroid clonotypes above 0.001 also appeared in blood. Ophthalmopathy was predicted by the model a median of about 6.7 months ahead of onset. Ophthalmopathy was told apart from stable hyperthyroidism by a 13 V-J model.

This clonotype appeared many times. No antigen is known for it. The TCR beta CDR3 regions underwent amplification using RNA transcripts as the source. A first-round RT-PCR of the TCR CDR3 used the HTBI primer set. One entry per CDR3 protein, called by TCRdb with MiXCR from the multiplex PCR reads. The sample contains under 400,000 distinct CDR3 sequences, around 14% of which appear only once. PBMCs stemmed from approximately 10 ml fresh peripheral blood. V lost 3 bases and J lost 8, with 13 bases in between. The CDR3 is made up of 12 amino acids. Germline V gives CDR1 DFQATT, CDR2 SNEGSKA (reference sequence).

The sequence derives from a woman between 18 and 30 years old with Graves' hyperthyroidism. Sequenced: blood. The chain uses TRBV20-1 and TRBJ1-2, with D possibly being TRBD1 (6 bases). The CDR3 reads CSASGRGNGYTF. The CDR3 DNA is TGCAGTGCTAGTGGCAGGGGAAACGGCTACACCTTC.